Below, 15 T cell receptor beta chains from the same sample are listed, as sequenced in a study of early T cells in non-severe SARS-CoV-2 infection. From the 5' RACE reads, TCRdb called clonotypes with MiXCR, one entry per CDR3 protein. Of about 46,000 distinct CDR3 sequences listed, approximately 9% are singletons. The specimen was whole blood, collected at baseline. The receptors derive from an adult who was a healthcare worker with PCR-confirmed SARS-CoV-2 infection or an uninfected control (not recorded which).

This clonotype showed up many times. The rearrangement links TRBV14 to TRBJ1-2; D is undetermined. Looked up from germline, CDR1 is SGHDN and CDR2 is FVKESK. CDR3 length equals 14 residues. V lost 0 bases and J lost 7, with 12 bases in between. The CDR3 coding sequence is TGTGCCAGCAGCCAAGATATGATGCCGGGTGGCTACACCTTC. It yields the protein CASSQDMMPGGYTF.

This chain links TRBV2 with TRBJ2-1; TRBD1 or TRBD2 may be the D gene (5 bases each). The germline gives CDR1 SNHLY, CDR2 FYNNEI. The V end was cut by 5 bases, the J end by 0 bases, with 11 bases between. There are 15 residues in the CDR3. CDR3 amino acids: CASSRDVSSYNEQFF. The CDR3 nucleotides read TGTGCCAGCAGTCGGGACGTCAGCTCCTACAATGAGCAGTTCTTC.

This clonotype came up a few times. The chain employs TRBV7-6 and TRBJ1-4; D is unresolved. CDR1 and CDR2 (germline): SGHVS, FNYEAQ. Deletions cut 4 bases from V and 14 bases from J, with 17 bases between. This CDR3 spans 13 amino acids. As DNA, the CDR3 is TGTGCCAGCAGCTCAACACCTACATCGCGGCTGTTTTTT. Translating gives CASSSTPTSRLFF.

This clonotype has a handful of counts. As DNA, the CDR3 is TGTGCCAGCAGCTCCGGCGCGGTTGAGCAGTTCTTC. This codes for CASSSGAVEQFF. V gene TRBV6-6 combines with J gene TRBJ2-1, with D unclear. The V gene's germline CDR1 is MNHNY and CDR2 SVGAGI (reference sequence). V was clipped by 6 bases and J by 9 bases, with 12 bases between them. The length of the CDR3 is 12 residues.

The V and J genes are TRBV29-1 and TRBJ2-7; tentative D call: TRBD2 (6 bases). V lost 7 bases and J 7 bases, leaving 20 bases between the germline ends. Germline V gene sequence: CDR1 SQVTM, CDR2 ANQGSEA. The CDR3 totals 13 residues. CDR3 sequence (DNA): TGCAGCGCCACGCGGGAAGAGAGTAGAGAGCAGTACTTC. It yields the protein CSATREESREQYF.

V and J are TRBV10-1 and TRBJ1-1; possible D gene TRBD1, 5 bases. CDR3 length equals 15 residues. Germline V gene sequence: CDR1 WNHNN, CDR2 SYGVQD (reference sequence). Trimming cost V 6 bases and J 4 bases, with 18 bases left between them. CDR3 nucleotide sequence: TGCGCCAGCAGCCCGAGTGGGGGGATCAGCACTGAAGCTTTCTTT. This sequence encodes CASSPSGGISTEAFF.

This clonotype was seen many times. This sequence joins TRBV20-1 and TRBJ2-1, with D maybe TRBD2 (6 bases). Trimming took 0 bases from V and 11 from J, leaving 17 bases between them. Per the germline V gene, CDR1 is DFQATT and CDR2 is SNEGSKA (reference sequence). The CDR3 extends over 14 amino acids. The CDR3: CSARESDPGGKQFF. In nucleotides, the CDR3 is TGCAGTGCTAGAGAGAGCGATCCAGGAGGGAAGCAGTTCTTC.

This clonotype has only a few counts. V and J are TRBV7-9 and TRBJ2-5; TRBD2 might be the D (5 bases). V dropped 3 bases and J dropped 11 bases, with 13 bases sitting between them. The CDR3 spans 12 residues. In germline, CDR1 is SEHNR, CDR2 FQNEAQ (reference sequence). The CDR3, as DNA: TGTGCCAGCAGCTTCATCAGCGGCCCTCAGTACTTC. This encodes CASSFISGPQYF. Supplemented by reference TRBV7-9 and TRBJ2-5, the full variable domain reads DTGVSQNPRHKITKRGQNVTFRCDPISEHNRLYWYRQTLGQGPEFLTYFQNEAQLEKSRLLSDRFSAERPKGSFSTLEIQRTEQGDSAMYLCASSFISGPQYFGPGTRLLVL.

This clonotype has ten or more counts. The chain carries TRBV3-1 and TRBJ2-5, with D possibly being TRBD1 or TRBD2 (5 bases each). Germline-derived CDR1 and CDR2 are LGHDT and YNNKEL (reference sequence). This CDR3 is 14 amino acids long. The V and J ends lost 3 bases and 2 bases respectively, with 10 bases between them. CDR3 coding DNA: TGTGCCAGCAGCCAGAGGGGACCGCAAGAGACCCAGTACTTC. It yields the protein CASSQRGPQETQYF.

In its sample, this clonotype was seen many times. The chain joins TRBV11-2 to TRBJ2-5; 12 positions match TRBD2. The CDR3 is 16 residues long. The J segment lost 5 bases and the V segment lost 1 base, leaving 5 bases of the junction unmatched. Germline values: CDR1 SGHAT, CDR2 FQNNGV. In nucleotides, the CDR3 is TGTGCCAGCAGCTTAGGCGGACTAGCGGGGTTGGAGACCCAGTACTTC. Its translation is CASSLGGLAGLETQYF. Complete variable domain (other parts from reference TRBV11-2 and TRBJ2-5): EAGVAQSPRYKIIEKRQSVAFWCNPISGHATLYWYQQILGQGPKLLIQFQNNGVVDDSQLPKDRFSAERLKGVDSTLKIQPAKLEDSAVYLCASSLGGLAGLETQYFGPGTRLLVL.

This sequence joins TRBV18 and TRBJ1-2; D is possibly TRBD1 (6 bases). This CDR3 is built from 14 residues. The V and J ends lost 6 bases and 2 bases respectively, with 13 bases between them. CDR1 is KGHSH and CDR2 is LQKENI in the germline V gene. The CDR3 protein is CASSDGQSNYGYTF. Written as DNA, the CDR3 is TGTGCCAGCTCCGACGGACAGTCAAACTATGGCTACACCTTC.

The V call is TRBV5-1, the J call TRBJ2-7, with 8 bases aligning to TRBD1. The germline V gene has CDR1 SGHRS and CDR2 YFSETQ. CDR3 length: 15 residues. V trimming: 0 bases; J trimming: 5 bases; junction bases outside the gene matches: 7. CDR3 amino acids: CASSLATGQGNEQYF. The CDR3 bases are TGCGCCAGCAGCTTGGCCACAGGACAGGGTAACGAGCAGTACTTC.

Turning to this clonotype: The CDR3 ends on some other residue instead of the conserved phenylalanine or tryptophan, so this is likely a read error. The chain couples TRBV11-2 to TRBJ1-1, with 10 bases fitting TRBD1. The CDR3 consists of 14 residues. The J segment lost 7 bases and the V segment lost 5 bases, leaving 7 bases of the junction unmatched. Germline CDR1 reads SGHAT; CDR2 reads FQNNGV. This CDR3 is CASSARQGADEAFS. The CDR3 DNA reads TGTGCCAGCAGCGCGCGACAGGGGGCGGATGAAGCTTTCTCT.

This clonotype was detected many times. This sequence joins TRBV7-9 and TRBJ2-3; TRBD2 matches 12 bases. Trimming took 6 bases from V and 6 from J; bases not matched to a gene: 7. Germline V gives CDR1 SEHNR, CDR2 FQNEAQ (reference sequence). The CDR3 loop spans 15 amino acids. The CDR3 nucleotides read TGTGCCAGCAGAAAACTAGCGGGGGGTGTTGATACGCAGTATTTT. This gives the protein CASRKLAGGVDTQYF.

This clonotype was counted at least ten times. The CDR3 DNA is TGTGCCTGGAGTGTAAACGGACGTATGAACACTGAAGCTTTCTTT. Translated: CAWSVNGRMNTEAFF. The chain couples TRBV30 to TRBJ1-1; D is unclear. The CDR3 is 15 amino acids. Looked up from germline, CDR1 is GTSNPN and CDR2 is SVGIG (reference sequence). V was trimmed by 0 bases and J by 0 bases, leaving 11 bases between them.